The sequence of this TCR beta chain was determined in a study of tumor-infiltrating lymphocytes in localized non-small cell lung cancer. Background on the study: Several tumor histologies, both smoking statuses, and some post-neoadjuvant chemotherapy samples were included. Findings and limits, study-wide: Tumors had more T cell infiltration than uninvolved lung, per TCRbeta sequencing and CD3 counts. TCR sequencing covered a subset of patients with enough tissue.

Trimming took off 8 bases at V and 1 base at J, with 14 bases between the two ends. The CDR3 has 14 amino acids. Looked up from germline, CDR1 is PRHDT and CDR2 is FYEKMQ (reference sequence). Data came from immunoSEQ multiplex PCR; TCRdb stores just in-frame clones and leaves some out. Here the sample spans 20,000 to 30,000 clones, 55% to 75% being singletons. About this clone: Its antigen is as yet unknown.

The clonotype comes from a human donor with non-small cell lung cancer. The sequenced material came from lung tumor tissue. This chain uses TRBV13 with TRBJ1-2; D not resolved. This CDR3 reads CASGTREYNYGYTF. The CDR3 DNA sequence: TGTGCCAGCGGAACGAGAGAATATAACTATGGCTACACCTTC.